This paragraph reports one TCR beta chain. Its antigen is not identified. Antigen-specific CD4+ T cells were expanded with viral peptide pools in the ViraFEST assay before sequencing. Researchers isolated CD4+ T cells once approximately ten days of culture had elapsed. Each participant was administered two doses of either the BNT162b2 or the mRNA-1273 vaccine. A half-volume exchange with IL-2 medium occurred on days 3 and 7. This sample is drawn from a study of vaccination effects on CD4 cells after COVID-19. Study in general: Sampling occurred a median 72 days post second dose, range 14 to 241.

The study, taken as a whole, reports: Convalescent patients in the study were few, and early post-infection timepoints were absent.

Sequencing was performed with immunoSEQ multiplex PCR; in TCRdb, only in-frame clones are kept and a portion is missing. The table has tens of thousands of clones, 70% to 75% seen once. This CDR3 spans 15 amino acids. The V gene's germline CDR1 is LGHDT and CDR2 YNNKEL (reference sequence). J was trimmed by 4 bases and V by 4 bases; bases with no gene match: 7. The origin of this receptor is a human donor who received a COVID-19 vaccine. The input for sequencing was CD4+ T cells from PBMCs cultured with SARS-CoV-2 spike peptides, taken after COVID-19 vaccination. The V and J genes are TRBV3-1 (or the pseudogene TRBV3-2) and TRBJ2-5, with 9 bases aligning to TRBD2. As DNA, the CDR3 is TGTGCCAGCAGCCTCGGAAGCGGGAGGCGAGAGACCCAGTACTTC. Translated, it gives CASSLGSGRRETQYF.